A single sample is the source of the 9 T cell receptor beta chains below, sequenced in a study of blood T cells in healthy people across ages. Together with a sample-barcoded 5' primer, a J-beta primer mix was included in a second PCR lasting roughly 6 to 12 cycles. From the 5' RACE reads, TCRdb called clonotypes with MiXCR, one entry per CDR3 protein. The repertoire has 780,000 or so distinct CDR3 sequences, roughly 50% of them found once; the top ten carry around 25%. Material: blood. The receptors were sampled from a middle-aged man in good health.

This clonotype came up a few times. V is TRBV3-1 and J is TRBJ2-3, with TRBD2 identical over 9 bases. CDR1 is LGHDT and CDR2 is YNNKEL in the germline V gene (reference sequence). V shed 4 bases and J 8 bases; nucleotides not matched to a gene: 13. The CDR3 extends over 16 amino acids. The CDR3 is CASSLSRGGLFGTQYF. For the CDR3, the DNA is TGTGCCAGCAGCCTATCGCGGGGGGGCCTTTTCGGTACGCAGTATTTT.

The rearrangement uses TRBV6-2 or TRBV6-3 and TRBJ2-3; 9 bases are a match to TRBD2. Germline V CDR1 and CDR2: MNHEY, SVGEGT. CDR3 length: 15 residues. Losses at the gene ends were 2 bases for V and 3 bases for J; bases not matched to a gene: 3. The CDR3 DNA follows: TGTGCCAGCAGTTACCGGGGACTAGCTACAGATACGCAGTATTTT. Its translation: CASSYRGLATDTQYF.

This chain connects TRBV19 to TRBJ2-3; the D gene is possibly TRBD2 (5 bases). CDR1 and CDR2 (germline): LNHDA, SQIVND (reference sequence). V dropped 6 bases and J dropped 8 bases, with 24 bases sitting between them. This CDR3 spans 16 amino acids. The CDR3 loop is CASSRLALGLAGTQYF. The CDR3 DNA reads TGTGCCAGTAGCCGCCTAGCTTTGGGGTTAGCAGGTACGCAGTATTTT.

This rearrangement joins TRBV20-1 to TRBJ2-3; no clear D gene. Deletions cut 3 bases from V and 0 bases from J, with 10 bases between. Per germline, CDR1 DFQATT and CDR2 SNEGSKA (reference sequence). This CDR3 spans 14 amino acids. The CDR3 spells CSAREFPSTDTQYF. CDR3 sequence (DNA): TGCAGTGCTAGGGAGTTTCCTAGCACAGATACGCAGTATTTT.

This sequence joins TRBV20-1 and TRBJ2-3; TRBD2 matches 8 bases. The CDR3 loop spans 15 amino acids. The V gene's germline CDR1 is DFQATT and CDR2 SNEGSKA (reference sequence). J was trimmed by 2 bases and V by 5 bases; bases with no gene match: 9. This chain's CDR3 is CSAHEAGAHTDTQYF. In nucleotides, the CDR3 is TGCAGTGCTCATGAAGCGGGAGCCCACACAGATACGCAGTATTTT.

The chain recombines TRBV20-1 with TRBJ2-1; 11 bases are shared with TRBD2. Germline CDR1 and CDR2: DFQATT and SNEGSKA (reference sequence). The CDR3 runs 20 residues. The V and J ends lost 3 bases and 0 bases, in that order; junction bases with no gene match: 16. CDR3 protein: CSARDDLGTSGSLSYNEQFF. The DNA for the CDR3 is TGCAGTGCTAGGGACGATTTGGGGACTAGCGGTTCCCTCTCCTACAATGAGCAGTTCTTC.

The gene calls are TRBV7-2 and TRBJ1-2; tentative D call: TRBD1 (5 bases). The CDR3 is 16 amino acids. Germline loops: CDR1 SGHTA, CDR2 FQGNSA. V was pared by 5 bases and J by 0 bases, with 16 bases between. The CDR3 reads CASSLRLGGSNYGYTF. The CDR3 region has the DNA TGTGCCAGCAGCCTCCGGCTTGGGGGATCTAACTATGGCTACACCTTC.

The chain recombines TRBV9 with TRBJ2-1; D ambiguous. The CDR3 is made up of 14 amino acids. The V gene lost 0 bases and the J gene lost 8 bases, with 12 bases spanning the gap. Germline V CDR1 and CDR2: SGDLS, YYNGEE. In DNA, the CDR3 is TGTGCCAGCAGCGTAGGGGCAGCCTCGGATGAGCAGTTCTTC. Translation gives CASSVGAASDEQFF.

The V gene is TRBV29-1, the J gene TRBJ2-4, with a weak D call TRBD1 (5 bases). The germline CDR1 and CDR2 sequences are SQVTM and ANQGSEA. Trimming shortened V by 6 bases and J by 0 bases, and 12 bases separated the two germline ends. The CDR3 covers 14 residues. The CDR3 sequence is CSVTTDLAKNIQYF. The CDR3 DNA sequence: TGCAGCGTGACGACAGATTTAGCCAAAAACATTCAGTACTTC.